This entry lists 2 T cell receptor beta chains sequenced from one sample in a study of early T cells in non-severe SARS-CoV-2 infection. TCRdb processed the 5' RACE reads anew with MiXCR; each CDR3 protein has one entry. This repertoire shows 50,000 or so distinct CDR3 sequences, roughly 13% found once; its top ten account for 10% to 13%. Input material: whole blood. Source of these receptors: an adult who was a healthcare worker with PCR-confirmed SARS-CoV-2 infection or an uninfected control (not recorded which).

At least ten counts were recorded for this clonotype. The chain has TRBV5-6 and TRBJ2-1; the D gene could be TRBD1 or TRBD2 (7 bases each). Germline CDR1 SGHDT, CDR2 YYEEEE. The CDR3 runs to 16 residues. Deletions cut 2 bases from V and 6 bases from J, with 18 bases between. The CDR3 DNA reads TGTGCCAGCAGCTTCATGACAGGGACTATTTTCAATGAGCAGTTCTTC. Amino acids: CASSFMTGTIFNEQFF.

This chain joins TRBV6-5 and TRBJ1-1; the D gene is possibly TRBD1 (6 bases). The length of the CDR3 is 14 residues. In germline, CDR1 is MNHEY, CDR2 SVGAGI. Deletions cut 2 bases from V and 3 bases from J, with 10 bases between. The CDR3: CASSYRAGDTEAFF. CDR3 sequence (DNA): TGTGCCAGCAGTTACCGGGCAGGGGACACTGAAGCTTTCTTT.